This TCR beta chain was documented in a study of cytomegalovirus exposure and HLA in healthy donors. Study-wide results and limits: Later work found that TCR association rates differed between HLA loci; DRB1 had the most and HLA-C the fewest.

PCR primers comprised 60 Vbeta and 13 Jbeta primers. Sequencing was performed with immunoSEQ multiplex PCR; in TCRdb, only in-frame clones are kept and a portion is missing. The table has some 110,000 clones, roughly two thirds seen once. A word on this clone: Its target is not known.

The sequence derives from a woman aged 25 to 39 in good health and CMV-seronegative. Input material: PBMCs.

The CDR3 spells CASSQTAGYGYTF. In DNA form, the CDR3 reads TGTGCCAGCAGTCAGACGGCGGGGTATGGCTACACCTTC. V is TRBV27 and J is TRBJ1-2; no clear D. With 5 bases removed from V and 5 bases from J, the gap between germline ends came to 12 bases. The CDR3 is made up of 13 amino acids. Germline-derived CDR1 and CDR2 are MNHEY and SMNVEV (reference sequence).